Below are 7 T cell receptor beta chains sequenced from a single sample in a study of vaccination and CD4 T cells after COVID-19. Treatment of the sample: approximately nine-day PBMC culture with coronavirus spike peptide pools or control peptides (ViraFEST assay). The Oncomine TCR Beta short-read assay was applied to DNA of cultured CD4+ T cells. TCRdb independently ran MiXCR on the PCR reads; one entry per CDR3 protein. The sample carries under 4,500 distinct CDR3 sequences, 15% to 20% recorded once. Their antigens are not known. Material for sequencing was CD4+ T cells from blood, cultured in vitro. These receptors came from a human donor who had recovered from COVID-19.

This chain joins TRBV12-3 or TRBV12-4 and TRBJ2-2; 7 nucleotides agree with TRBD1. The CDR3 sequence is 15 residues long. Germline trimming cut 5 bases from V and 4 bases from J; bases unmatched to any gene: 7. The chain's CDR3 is CASSGTAPSTGELFF. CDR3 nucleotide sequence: TGTGCCAGCAGTGGGACAGCTCCGAGCACCGGGGAGCTGTTTTTT.

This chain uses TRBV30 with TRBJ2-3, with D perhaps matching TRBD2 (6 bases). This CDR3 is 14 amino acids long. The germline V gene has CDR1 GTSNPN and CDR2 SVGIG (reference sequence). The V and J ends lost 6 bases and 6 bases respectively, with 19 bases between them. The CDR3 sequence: CACNPGLKTDTQYF. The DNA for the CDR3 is TGTGCCTGCAATCCGGGACTGAAGACGGATACGCAGTATTTT.

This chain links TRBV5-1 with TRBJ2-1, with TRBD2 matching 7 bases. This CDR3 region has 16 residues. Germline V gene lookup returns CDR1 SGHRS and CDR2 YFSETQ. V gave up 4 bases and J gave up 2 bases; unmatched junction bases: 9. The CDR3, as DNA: TGCGCCAGCAGCCCAGGAGCGGGGACGACCTACAATGAGCAGTTCTTC. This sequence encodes CASSPGAGTTYNEQFF.

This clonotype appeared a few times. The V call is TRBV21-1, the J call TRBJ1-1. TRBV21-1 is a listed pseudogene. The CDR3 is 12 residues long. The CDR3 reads CASKRGNTEAFF. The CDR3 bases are TGTGCCAGCAAGCGGGGGAACACTGAAGCTTTCTTT.

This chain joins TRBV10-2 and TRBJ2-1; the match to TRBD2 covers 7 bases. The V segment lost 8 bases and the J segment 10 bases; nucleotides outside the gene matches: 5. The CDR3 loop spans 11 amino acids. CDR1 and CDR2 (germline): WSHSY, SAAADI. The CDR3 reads CASQLAVEQFF. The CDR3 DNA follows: TGCGCCAGCCAGCTAGCGGTCGAGCAGTTCTTC.

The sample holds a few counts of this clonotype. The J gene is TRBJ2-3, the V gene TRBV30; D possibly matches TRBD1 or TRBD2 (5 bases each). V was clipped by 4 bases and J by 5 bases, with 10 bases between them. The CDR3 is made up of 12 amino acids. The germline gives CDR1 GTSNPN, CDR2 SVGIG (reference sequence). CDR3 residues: CAWTSGRDTQYF. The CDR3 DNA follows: TGTGCCTGGACCTCAGGGAGAGATACGCAGTATTTT.

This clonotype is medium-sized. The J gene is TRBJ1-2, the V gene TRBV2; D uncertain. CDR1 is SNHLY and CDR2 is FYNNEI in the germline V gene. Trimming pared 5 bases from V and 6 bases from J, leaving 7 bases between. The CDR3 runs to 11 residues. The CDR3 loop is CASSPENGYTF. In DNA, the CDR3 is TGTGCCAGCAGTCCCGAGAATGGCTACACCTTC.